This T cell receptor (beta chain) was retrieved from a study of blood T cell repertoires in COVID-19. The V end was cut by 2 bases, the J end by 4 bases, with 8 bases between. This CDR3 contains 14 residues. Per germline, CDR1 KGHDR and CDR2 SFDVKD. As originally analysed: For nucleated cells, counts were estimated from reference gene primer amplification. Measured with immunoSEQ multiplex PCR; TCRdb has only the in-frame clones, and not every one. D and trimming were read from the DNA, whereas the V and J calls and clone size are those reported in that table. The sample shows some 120,000 clones, less than 90% of them seen only once.

The sequenced material came from peripheral blood. This receptor was obtained from a woman younger than 45 who had recovered from COVID-19. This rearrangement joins TRBV24-1 to TRBJ2-1, with no clear D. The DNA of the CDR3 is TGTGCCACCAGTGATTCCCGAGAGTACAATGAGCAGTTCTTC. Translation gives CATSDSREYNEQFF.